A single sample gave rise to the 28 T cell receptor beta chains below, sequenced in a study of control samples from healthy donors and cancer patients. Sequencing was performed with immunoSEQ multiplex PCR; in TCRdb, only in-frame clones are kept and a portion is missing. The sample lists around 67,000 clones, roughly 90% occurring once. Sample: PBMCs. The receptors originated from a man in his 60s with colorectal cancer.

The gene calls are TRBV2 and TRBJ2-7, with a possible D match to TRBD1 (6 bases). Trimming removed 6 bases from V and 2 bases from J, with 11 bases in between. In germline, CDR1 is SNHLY, CDR2 FYNNEI. The CDR3 is made up of 13 amino acids. CDR3 in DNA: TGTGCCAGCAGCAGACAGGTTACCTACGAGCAGTACTTC. Amino acid sequence: CASSRQVTYEQYF.

V usage is TRBV20-1 and J usage is TRBJ2-3, with D possibly being TRBD2 (6 bases). V lost 3 bases to trimming and J lost 1 base, with 11 bases between them. The CDR3 spans 14 residues. Germline V gene lookup returns CDR1 DFQATT and CDR2 SNEGSKA (reference sequence). CDR3 sequence: CSASGGARTDTQYF. The CDR3 nucleotides read TGCAGTGCTAGTGGCGGGGCCCGCACAGATACGCAGTATTTT.

The chain links TRBV10-2 to TRBJ1-4; D not resolved. The CDR3 totals 15 residues. The V gene's germline CDR1 is WSHSY and CDR2 SAAADI. V lost 3 bases, J lost 3 bases, and 11 bases lay in between. Here the CDR3 reads CASSESRRSNEKLFF. The CDR3 DNA sequence: TGCGCCAGCAGTGAATCACGGCGCTCTAATGAAAAACTGTTTTTT.

V gene TRBV10-3 combines with J gene TRBJ2-7; 8 nucleotides line up with TRBD2. CDR1 ENHRY and CDR2 SYGVKD come from the germline V gene. The CDR3 is made up of 15 amino acids. The J segment lost 0 bases and the V segment lost 0 bases, leaving 1 base of the junction unmatched. The CDR3 sequence: CAISESSGGSYEQYF. The CDR3 nucleotides are TGTGCCATCAGTGAGTCCAGCGGGGGCTCCTACGAGCAGTACTTC.

This clone was seen just once. V gene TRBV3-1 (or the pseudogene TRBV3-2) combines with J gene TRBJ2-4; the match to TRBD2 covers 11 bases. This CDR3 spans 17 amino acids. The germline CDR1 and CDR2 sequences are LGHDT and YNNKEL (reference sequence). J gave up 2 bases and V 0 bases, and 3 bases lay outside the gene matches. The CDR3 spells CASSQDSGGASKNIQYF. The CDR3 nucleotides read TGTGCCAGCAGCCAAGATAGCGGGGGGGCCTCCAAAAACATTCAGTACTTC.

The genes are TRBV28 and TRBJ1-5; D remains unclear. The CDR3 covers 16 residues. Trimming left V 1 base short and J 3 bases short, with 13 bases between. From germline, CDR1 is MDHEN and CDR2 SYDVKM. CDR3 coding DNA: TGTGCCAGCAGTTTATTAATACCCAGTCACAATCAGCCCCAGCATTTT. This translates into CASSLLIPSHNQPQHF.

This chain uses TRBV7-2 with TRBJ1-2, with a weak D call TRBD1 (5 bases). Trimming left V 3 bases short and J 2 bases short, with 7 bases between. The CDR3 extends over 13 amino acids. The V gene's germline CDR1 is SGHTA and CDR2 FQGNSA. The CDR3 DNA is TGTGCCAGCAGCTTTCAGGGAAACTATGGCTACACCTTC. Residues: CASSFQGNYGYTF.

In its sample, this clone was seen once. Sequence at one end of the junction differs from germline and may be a read error. The V and J genes are TRBV14 and TRBJ1-5; D gene ambiguous. This CDR3 spans 12 amino acids. Germline lookup yields CDR1 SGHDN and CDR2 FVKESK. The CDR3 sequence is CASSQEPSAPAF. CDR3 sequence (DNA): TGTGCCAGCAGCCAAGAGCCATCAGCCCCAGCATTT.

The chain is built from TRBV3-1 (or the pseudogene TRBV3-2) and TRBJ2-7; the D gene is possibly TRBD2 (5 bases). Germline lookup yields CDR1 LGHDT and CDR2 YNNKEL (reference sequence). This CDR3 has 15 amino acids. The V end was cut by 0 bases, the J end by 0 bases, with 9 bases between. The CDR3 nucleotides are TGTGCCAGCAGCCAAGATCGGGGTCTCTCCTACGAGCAGTACTTC. Translated: CASSQDRGLSYEQYF.

The chain recombines TRBV2 with TRBJ1-2, with a possible D match to TRBD1 (6 bases). There are 14 residues in the CDR3. Looked up from germline, CDR1 is SNHLY and CDR2 is FYNNEI. The V gene lost 5 bases and the J gene lost 4 bases, with 14 bases spanning the gap. The CDR3 DNA reads TGTGCCAGCAGTACAGGGCGTGTGGGCTATGGCTACACCTTC. Amino acid sequence: CASSTGRVGYGYTF. Drawing the rest from reference TRBV2 and TRBJ1-2, the complete variable domain is EPEVTQTPSHQVTQMGQEVILRCVPISNHLYFYWYRQILGQKVEFLVSFYNNEISEKSEIFDDQFSVERPDGSNFTLKIRSTKLEDSAMYFCASSTGRVGYGYTFGSGTRLTVV.

This rearrangement joins TRBV3-1 (or the pseudogene TRBV3-2) to TRBJ1-1; D unclear. The CDR3 sequence is 15 residues long. V gave up 1 base and J gave up 0 bases, with 9 bases separating them. The germline CDR1 and CDR2 sequences are LGHDT and YNNKEL (reference sequence). The CDR3 DNA is TGTGCCAGCAGCCAAGGAGTGAGTGTGAACACTGAAGCTTTCTTT. As protein: CASSQGVSVNTEAFF.

This clone showed up just a few times. The V and J genes are TRBV7-3 and TRBJ2-3, with no clear D. V lost 1 base, J lost 4 bases, and 3 bases lay in between. CDR3 length: 12 amino acids. CDR1 and CDR2 from the germline V gene are SGHTA and FQGTGA. Written as DNA, the CDR3 is TGTGCCAGCAGCTTAAAGGCAGATACGCAGTATTTT. Its translation is CASSLKADTQYF.

In its sample, this clone was seen a few times. This chain joins TRBV6-2 or TRBV6-3 and TRBJ1-5; no clear D. V lost 0 bases and J lost 7, with 19 bases in between. In germline, CDR1 is MNHEY, CDR2 SVGEGT. This CDR3 is 17 amino acids long. CDR3 amino acids: CASSYSMRKALGQPQHF. The CDR3 DNA is TGTGCCAGCAGTTACTCAATGCGTAAGGCCTTGGGGCAGCCCCAGCATTTT.

The gene calls are TRBV20-1 and TRBJ2-5; no firm D call. Deletions cut 7 bases from V and 2 bases from J, with 8 bases between. Looked up from germline, CDR1 is DFQATT and CDR2 is SNEGSKA (reference sequence). This CDR3 spans 11 amino acids. In DNA form, the CDR3 reads TGCAGTGTTGACGGGCAAGAGACCCAGTACTTC. This translates into CSVDGQETQYF.

The rearrangement joins TRBV28 to TRBJ2-7, with 7 bases aligning to TRBD2. Trimming at V came to 2 bases and at J to 7 bases, leaving 5 bases not matched to a gene. Germline V gene data show CDR1 as MDHEN and CDR2 as SYDVKM. The CDR3 contains 13 residues. The CDR3 protein is CASSLRGLEEQYF. The CDR3 DNA follows: TGTGCCAGCAGTTTACGCGGACTAGAAGAGCAGTACTTC.

This rearrangement joins TRBV6-1 to TRBJ1-4; 10 bases align to TRBD1. Germline loops: CDR1 MNHNS, CDR2 SASEGT. The junction had 8 bases not matched to a gene; V was cut back by 3 bases and J by 10 bases. The CDR3 sequence is 15 residues long. CDR3 nucleotide sequence: TGTGCCAGCAGTGAGACAGGGGGCGGAGTGGGAAAACTGTTTTTT. Its translation: CASSETGGGVGKLFF.

V gene TRBV5-1 combines with J gene TRBJ2-1; D may match TRBD1 or TRBD2 (6 bases each). Trimming cost V 7 bases and J 7 bases, with 24 bases left between them. Germline values: CDR1 SGHRS, CDR2 YFSETQ. CDR3 length: 16 amino acids. CDR3 region: CASAPRGDGDLNEQFF. CDR3 coding DNA: TGCGCCAGCGCCCCTAGGGGGGACGGGGATTTGAATGAGCAGTTCTTC.

The V gene is TRBV5-5, the J gene TRBJ2-1, with TRBD2 matching 14 bases. The CDR3 length is 17 residues. Germline V lookup: CDR1 SGHKS, CDR2 YYEKEE (reference sequence). V was clipped by 0 bases and J by 3 bases; unmatched bases: 2. The CDR3 spells CASSLAGLAGVYNEQFF. CDR3 bases: TGTGCCAGCAGCTTGGCGGGACTAGCGGGGGTCTACAATGAGCAGTTCTTC.

For this clone: This same CDR3 is encoded by further DNA sequences in the sample. This chain connects TRBV15 to TRBJ2-7, with unresolved D. CDR3 length: 13 amino acids. CDR1 and CDR2 (germline): LNHNV, YYDKDF (reference sequence). Trimming cost V 0 bases and J 3 bases, with 6 bases left between them. The CDR3 coding sequence is TGTGCCACCAGCAGAGATCGGCGCTACGAGCAGTACTTC. Its protein is CATSRDRRYEQYF.

The rearrangement links TRBV5-8 to TRBJ1-5, with D tentatively TRBD1 (5 bases). Germline V gives CDR1 SGHTS, CDR2 YDEGEE. The CDR3 loop spans 14 amino acids. Trimming left V 0 bases short and J 7 bases short, with 11 bases between. CDR3 protein: CASSLGQGGQPQHF. In nucleotides, the CDR3 is TGTGCCAGCAGCTTGGGGCAGGGTGGACAGCCCCAGCATTTT.

Here the CDR3 DNA reads TGTGCCAGCAGCCCGGACCTGAACACTGAAGCTTTCTTT. Translated: CASSPDLNTEAFF. The chain carries TRBV7-9 and TRBJ1-1, with D hard to call. In germline, CDR1 is SEHNR, CDR2 FQNEAQ (reference sequence). The CDR3 has 13 amino acids. The V and J ends lost 5 bases and 0 bases respectively, with 7 bases between them.

The chain links TRBV11-3 to TRBJ1-1; no reliable D call. V gave up 4 bases and J gave up 3 bases, with 0 bases separating them. The CDR3 sequence is 10 residues long. Germline-derived CDR1 and CDR2 are SGHNT and YENEEA. The DNA of the CDR3 is TGTGCCAGCAGCTACACTGAAGCTTTCTTT. Amino acid sequence: CASSYTEAFF.

The CDR3 DNA is TGTGCCAGCTCACCACCGGCGGTAGCGTCAAACACCGGGGAGCTGTTTTTT. Residues: CASSPPAVASNTGELFF. This chain uses TRBV18 with TRBJ2-2, with D possibly matching TRBD2 (5 bases). Germline V CDR1 and CDR2: KGHSH, LQKENI. V lost 0 bases to trimming and J lost 2 bases, with 13 bases between them. The CDR3 is 17 residues long.

The rearrangement joins TRBV6-5 to TRBJ1-6, with D uncertain. Germline CDR1 and CDR2: MNHEY and SVGAGI. This CDR3 is 15 amino acids long. Trimming took 6 bases from V and 8 from J, leaving 17 bases between them. CDR3 residues: CASSPRPEAHSPLHF. In nucleotides, the CDR3 is TGTGCCAGCAGCCCCCGGCCAGAGGCCCATTCACCCCTCCACTTT.

V usage is TRBV30 and J usage is TRBJ1-3; D remains unclear. V dropped 1 base and J dropped 0 bases, with 4 bases sitting between them. Germline loops: CDR1 GTSNPN, CDR2 SVGIG (reference sequence). CDR3 length: 13 residues. DNA of the CDR3: TGTGCCTGGAGTGGGAGCTCTGGAAACACCATATATTTT. Translated, it gives CAWSGSSGNTIYF.

This chain uses TRBV5-1 with TRBJ1-3; a possible D gene is TRBD1 (6 bases). V lost 7 bases, J lost 6 bases, and 20 bases lay in between. The CDR3 sequence is 15 residues long. Germline values: CDR1 SGHRS, CDR2 YFSETQ. CDR3 bases: TGCGCCAGCTCTCAACAGGGACCCGGAGTAAACACCATATATTTT. As protein: CASSQQGPGVNTIYF.

This chain links TRBV19 with TRBJ2-3, with TRBD2 matching over 16 bases. Per the germline V gene, CDR1 is LNHDA and CDR2 is SQIVND (reference sequence). V gave up 5 bases and J gave up 3 bases; unmatched junction bases: 11. The CDR3 length is 19 residues. CDR3 region: CASSPGPGLAGGRTDTQYF. CDR3 nucleotide sequence: TGTGCCAGTAGTCCAGGGCCGGGACTAGCGGGGGGGCGAACAGATACGCAGTATTTT.

The chain couples TRBV4-1 to TRBJ2-7; TRBD1 matches 11 bases. J gave up 2 bases and V 0 bases, and 6 bases lay outside the gene matches. Germline lookup yields CDR1 MGHRA and CDR2 YSYEKL. The length of the CDR3 is 17 residues. CDR3 bases: TGCGCCAGCAGCCAAGAACGGGGGGGACAGGGGGCCTACGAGCAGTACTTC. The encoded protein is CASSQERGGQGAYEQYF.